This TCR beta chain derives from a study of cytomegalovirus exposure and HLA in healthy donors. Study results and caveats: Later, TCR association rates were found to vary by HLA locus, highest for DRB1 and lowest for HLA-C. Further analysis, carried out later, found HLA-associated TCR beta chains more clonally expanded than equally common other chains. With later analysis, a missense DCLRE1C variant became linked to TCR beta V- and J-gene trimming.

Germline-derived CDR1 and CDR2 are SQVTM and ANQGSEA. The trim removed 7 bases at V and 0 bases at J, leaving 5 bases unmatched. CDR3 length: 13 residues. Donors showed nominal health when sampled, although they likely had unrecorded immune exposures. 60 Vbeta and 13 Jbeta primers were used in PCR. Only in-frame clones appear in the TCRdb table, and some are missing; sequencing was by immunoSEQ multiplex PCR. The profile shows under 100,000 clones, 65% to 80% of them singletons. Turning to this clone: Its target is unknown.

The clonotype originates from a man aged 30 to 45 in good health and CMV-seronegative. The chain couples TRBV29-1 to TRBJ1-1; 7 positions agree with TRBD1. Source material: PBMCs. CDR3 protein: CSAGQHMNTEAFF. In DNA form, the CDR3 reads TGCAGCGCGGGACAGCACATGAACACTGAAGCTTTCTTT.